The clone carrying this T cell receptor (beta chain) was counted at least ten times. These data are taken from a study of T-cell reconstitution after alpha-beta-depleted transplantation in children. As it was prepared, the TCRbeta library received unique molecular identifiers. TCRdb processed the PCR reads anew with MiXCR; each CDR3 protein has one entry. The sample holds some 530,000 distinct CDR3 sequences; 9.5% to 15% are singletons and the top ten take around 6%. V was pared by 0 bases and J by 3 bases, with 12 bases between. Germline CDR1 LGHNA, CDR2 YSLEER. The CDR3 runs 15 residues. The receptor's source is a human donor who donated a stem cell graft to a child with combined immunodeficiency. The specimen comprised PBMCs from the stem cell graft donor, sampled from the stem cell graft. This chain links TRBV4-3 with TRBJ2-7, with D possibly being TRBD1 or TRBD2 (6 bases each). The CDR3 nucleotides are TGCGCCAGCAGCCAAGATCGGGGGCAGGGCTACGAGCAGTACTTC. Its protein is CASSQDRGQGYEQYF.